Described below is a single TCR beta chain sequence and its context. Antigen specificity is unknown. Sequencing was performed with immunoSEQ multiplex PCR; in TCRdb, only in-frame clones are kept and a portion is missing. The profile shows 86,000 or so clones, 86% of them singletons. Second-dose intervals of approximately 4 or approximately 12 weeks were pooled. This CDR3 has 16 residues. V was clipped by 5 bases and J by 4 bases, with 19 bases between them. Germline lookup yields CDR1 SEHNR and CDR2 FQNEAQ (reference sequence). These data originate in a study of T cell responses to AZD1222 COVID-19 vaccine. Study-wide points: Clonal diversity may have been underestimated in mostly white British donors. Nearly half of spike-specific TCRs reportedly target variant regions that are unmutated in the B.1.351 and B.1.1.7 variants. Spike-specific TCR depth and breadth grew after two AZD1222 doses.

This TCR was recovered from an adult who received the AZD1222 COVID-19 vaccine. V and J are TRBV7-9 and TRBJ2-3; D is ambiguous. The source was peripheral blood, collected 28 days after the second AZD1222 dose. The CDR3 sequence: CASSTPTRTISDTQYF. CDR3 DNA sequence: TGTGCCAGCAGCACGCCGACAAGGACCATCTCAGATACGCAGTATTTT. Combining the CDR3 with reference TRBV7-9 and TRBJ2-3 gives the whole variable domain DTGVSQNPRHKITKRGQNVTFRCDPISEHNRLYWYRQTLGQGPEFLTYFQNEAQLEKSRLLSDRFSAERPKGSFSTLEIQRTEQGDSAMYLCASSTPTRTISDTQYFGPGTRLTVL.